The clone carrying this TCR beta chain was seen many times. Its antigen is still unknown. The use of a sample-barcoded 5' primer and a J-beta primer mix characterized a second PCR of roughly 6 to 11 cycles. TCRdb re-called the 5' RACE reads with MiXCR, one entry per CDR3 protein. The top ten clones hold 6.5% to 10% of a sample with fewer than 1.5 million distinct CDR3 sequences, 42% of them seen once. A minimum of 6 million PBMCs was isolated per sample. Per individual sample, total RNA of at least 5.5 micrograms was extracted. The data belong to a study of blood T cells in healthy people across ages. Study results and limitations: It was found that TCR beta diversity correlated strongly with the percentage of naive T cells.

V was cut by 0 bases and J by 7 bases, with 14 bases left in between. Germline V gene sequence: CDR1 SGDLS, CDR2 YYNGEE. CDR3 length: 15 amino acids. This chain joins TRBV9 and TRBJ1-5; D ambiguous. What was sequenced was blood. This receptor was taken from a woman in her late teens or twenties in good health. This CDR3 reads CASSVAPGTEQPQHF. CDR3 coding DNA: TGTGCCAGCAGCGTAGCGCCGGGTACGGAACAGCCCCAGCATTTT.